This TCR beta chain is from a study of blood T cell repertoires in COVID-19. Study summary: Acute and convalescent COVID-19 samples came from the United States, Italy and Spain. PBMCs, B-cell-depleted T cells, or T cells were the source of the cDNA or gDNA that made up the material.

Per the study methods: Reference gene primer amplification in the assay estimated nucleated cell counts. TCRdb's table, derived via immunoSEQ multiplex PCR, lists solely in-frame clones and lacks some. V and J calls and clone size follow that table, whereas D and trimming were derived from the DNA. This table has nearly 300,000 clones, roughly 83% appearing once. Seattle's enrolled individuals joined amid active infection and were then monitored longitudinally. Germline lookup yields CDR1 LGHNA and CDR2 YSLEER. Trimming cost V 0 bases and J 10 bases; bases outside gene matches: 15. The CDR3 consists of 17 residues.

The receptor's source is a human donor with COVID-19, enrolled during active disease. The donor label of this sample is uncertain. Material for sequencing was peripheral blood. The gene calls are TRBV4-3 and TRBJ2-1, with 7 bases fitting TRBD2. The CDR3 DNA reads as TGCGCCAGCAGCCAAGAAAGGTTGGGGGGGAGGAAGCGCGAGCAGTTCTTC. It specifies CASSQERLGGRKREQFF.